These 9 T cell receptor beta chains were sequenced from one sample in a study of glioma-infiltrating T cells. Using RNA template, CDR3s of TCR alpha and beta were amplified with iRepertoire arm-PCR. A single record per CDR3 protein comes from TCRdb applying MiXCR to the multiplex PCR reads. The sample carries fewer than 500,000 distinct CDR3 sequences, less than 50% recorded once. Sequencing was done on a sample of glioma tissue, nonneoplastic brain tissue, or PBMCs (not recorded which). The receptors come from a human donor with low-grade glioma or glioblastoma, undergoing nonglioma brain surgery, or in good health (not recorded which).

This clonotype was found once. Compared with germline, one end of the junction differs, possibly owing to a read error. The gene calls are TRBV20-1 and TRBJ2-3; 10 bases agree with TRBD2. The CDR3 contains 17 residues. CDR1 is DFQATT and CDR2 is SNEGSKA in the germline V gene (reference sequence). In DNA, the CDR3 is TGCAGTGCTCCCCTTGGCGGGACTAGCGTAAACACAGATATGCAGTATTTT. Protein product: CSAPLGGTSVNTDMQYF.

The chain carries TRBV19 and TRBJ2-3; D gene unclear. Germline V gene lookup returns CDR1 LNHDA and CDR2 SQIVND (reference sequence). The length of the CDR3 is 14 residues. V was clipped by 5 bases and J by 9 bases, with 18 bases between them. The chain's CDR3 is CASSSYPAGSTQYF. The CDR3 coding sequence is TGTGCCAGTAGTTCCTATCCGGCAGGCTCGACGCAGTATTTT.

Details on this clonotype: An end of the junction does not agree with germline; a read error may underlie this. The chain employs TRBV6-8 and TRBJ2-3; possible D gene TRBD2, 6 bases. Germline CDR1 reads MNHGY; CDR2 reads SAAAGT. The CDR3 runs to 14 residues. CDR3 sequence reads: CASSYSGSTDTRYF. The CDR3 nucleotides are TGTGCCAGCAGTTATTCCGGGAGCACAGATACGCGGTATTTT.

The sample holds a few counts of this clonotype. V usage is TRBV7-9 and J usage is TRBJ1-1; D may be TRBD1 (5 bases). Germline CDR1 SEHNR, CDR2 FQNEAQ (reference sequence). V gave up 5 bases and J gave up 4 bases, with 20 bases separating them. The CDR3 runs 16 residues. The CDR3 region has the DNA TGTGCCAGCAGCCCACTAAGACAGACACTACGCACTGAAGCTTTCTTT. This encodes CASSPLRQTLRTEAFF.

This clonotype has a single count. Possible read error: a much larger clone is one base away. The CDR3 ends on some other residue instead of the conserved phenylalanine or tryptophan, so this is likely a read error. This chain connects TRBV6-1 to TRBJ2-7; TRBD1 aligns across 9 bases. J gave up 2 bases and V 7 bases, and 15 bases lay outside the gene matches. The V gene's germline CDR1 is MNHNS and CDR2 SASEGT. This CDR3 has 17 amino acids. Here the CDR3 DNA reads TGTGCCAGCACCTCCGCAACCCCGGGACAGGGCCCCTACGAGCAGTACCTC. This translates into CASTSATPGQGPYEQYL.

This clonotype was seen more than once but under ten times. V gene TRBV6-2 or TRBV6-3 combines with J gene TRBJ2-1, with 10 bases lining up with TRBD2. The CDR3 is 16 residues long. Germline CDR1 and CDR2: MNHEY and SVGEGT. V dropped 4 bases and J dropped 9; count of bases not matched to a gene: 12. The CDR3 reads CASSSPGLAKLGEQFF. The CDR3 coding sequence is TGTGCCAGCAGTTCCCCGGGACTAGCGAAGTTGGGTGAGCAGTTCTTC.

This clonotype was counted at least ten times. V and J are TRBV20-1 and TRBJ2-7; D is ambiguous. V lost 6 bases to trimming and J lost 2 bases, with 14 bases between them. The V gene's germline CDR1 is DFQATT and CDR2 SNEGSKA (reference sequence). The CDR3 covers 13 residues. This CDR3 is CSATTPYTYEQYF. DNA of the CDR3: TGCAGTGCCACTACACCTTATACCTACGAGCAGTACTTC.

As to this clonotype: One end of the junction does not line up with germline, which may come from a read error. V gene TRBV10-3 combines with J gene TRBJ2-2; the D gene is possibly TRBD2 (6 bases). The CDR3 runs to 15 residues. CDR1 is ENHRY, CDR2 SYGVKD, per germline. CDR3 region: CDISNSGTHTGKLFF. CDR3 DNA sequence: TGTGACATCAGTAACTCCGGGACTCATACCGGCAAGCTGTTTTTT.

The CDR3 DNA follows: TGTGCCAGCAGAACGACAGGTAATCCCTACGAGCAGTACTTC. It is translated as CASRTTGNPYEQYF. The chain uses TRBV6-1 and TRBJ2-7; D might be TRBD1 (6 bases). The V and J ends lost 6 bases and 2 bases respectively, with 14 bases between them. CDR3 length: 14 residues. Germline V gene lookup returns CDR1 MNHNS and CDR2 SASEGT.